This T cell receptor beta chain derives from a study of blood T cell repertoires in COVID-19 (dated by TCRdb to the early 2020s). Describing the broader study: Collaborator samples came from the United States, Italy and Spain and covered acute and convalescent phases of COVID-19. The prospective study material was composed of cDNA or gDNA derived from T cells, B-cell-depleted T cells, or PBMCs. Deeply sampled blood TCRbeta repertoires from subjects exposed to, actively infected with, or recovered from COVID-19 were included in the dataset. A freely available public database, intended as a resource for researchers studying the immune response to SARS-CoV-2, is where the repertoires were released. The samples were drawn from the first 160 participants of the ongoing ImmuneRACE study and from 950 to 1,500 subjects provided by 6 global collaborators. Nearly every sample came with metadata listing a de-identified subject ID, COVID-19 status, age in years and sex. HLA class I and class II types, where available, came from metadata supplied by the sample provider rather than from assay-based typing. Here is what the overall study found, with its caveats: Clinical and demographic metadata were provided uncurated, with the amount varying by source and participant.

At the junction V is shortened by 5 bases and J by 2 bases; bases outside the gene matches: 8. The CDR3, cysteine through phenylalanine, is 16 amino acids long. The sequence is cut down to CDR3 DNA, 48 bases in frame from base 1. The germline V gene sets CDR1 to MDHEN and CDR2 to SYDVKM. TCRbeta CDR3 regions were amplified from genomic DNA using the immunoSEQ Assay, a bias-controlled multiplex PCR. For the original study's pipeline: Nucleated cell counts per sample were estimated from amplification of reference gene primers within the assay. To quantify the absolute abundance of each unique TCRbeta CDR3 rearrangement, sequence reads were collapsed and filtered. Productive Simpson clonality was computed per sample as the square root of Simpson's diversity index over productive rearrangements. TCRdb stores this immuneACCESS table with in-frame sequences only. Part of the clones is absent; in the studies checked, under half of the shortfall reflects unresolved V genes, and no reason is known for the rest. The D gene and trimming were derived from the DNA, and the V and J assignments and clone size from that table. This sample comprises roughly 120,000 clones, approximately 74% of them detected only once. The ten largest clones capture about 6.3% of the sample.

A remark on this clone: What antigen it recognizes has not been identified. There are no base qualities to consult, and no much larger clone falls within one base.

At one collaborating source in Seattle, patients were enrolled during active infection and were followed longitudinally through the course of disease. The collaborating institutions used their own protocols to collect whole blood in K2EDTA tubes. For TCRbeta analysis, collaborators shipped samples in one of three forms: frozen whole blood, isolated PBMCs, or DNA extracted from either of those sample types. Sequencing input: peripheral blood. The receptor comes from a man older than 75 with COVID-19, enrolled during active disease. The chain couples TRBV28 to TRBJ2-5; 10 bases in the middle match TRBD1. The sequenced DNA is TGTGCCAGCAGTATCCCCGGGACAGGGGAACAAGAGACCCAGTACTTC. This gives the protein CASSIPGTGEQETQYF.